The next 19 T cell receptor beta chains were all read from a single sample in a study of OX40 agonist ivuxolimab in advanced cancers. TCRdb's table, derived via immunoSEQ multiplex PCR, lists solely in-frame clones and lacks some. The sample comprises 45,000 to 60,000 clones, approximately 83% of which are singletons, and almost 1.5% rests with the top ten. Specimen: CD4+ or CD8+ T cells sorted from blood, collected in a trial of the OX40 agonist ivuxolimab. These receptors originate from an adult with an advanced solid tumor such as melanoma, head and neck, liver or kidney cancer.

This rearrangement joins TRBV5-1 to TRBJ2-5; weak D call: TRBD1 (6 bases). This CDR3 contains 15 residues. The V end was cut by 2 bases, the J end by 2 bases, with 13 bases between. Germline loops: CDR1 SGHRS, CDR2 YFSETQ. The CDR3 protein is CASSFQGSPQETQYF. The CDR3 nucleotides read TGCGCCAGCAGCTTTCAGGGGTCCCCGCAAGAGACCCAGTACTTC.

V and J are TRBV21-1 and TRBJ1-1. TRBV21-1 is a listed pseudogene. The CDR3 runs 18 residues. The CDR3 sequence is CASSSPGVPGRMNTEAFF. CDR3 in DNA: TGTGCCAGCAGTTCTCCAGGGGTCCCCGGGAGAATGAACACTGAAGCTTTCTTT.

J is TRBJ2-6 and V is TRBV4-1, with D hard to call. This CDR3 has 16 amino acids. V was shortened by 11 bases and J by 0 bases, with 17 bases between the two germline ends. CDR1 is MGHRA and CDR2 is YSYEKL in the germline V gene. Here the CDR3 DNA reads TGCGCCGCCGGGCCAGGCCATTTCTCTGGGGCCAACGTCCTGACTTTC. The encoded protein is CAAGPGHFSGANVLTF.

This sequence joins TRBV30 and TRBJ1-5; tentatively, D is TRBD1 (6 bases). The CDR3 length is 13 residues. Trimming pared 3 bases from V and 3 bases from J, leaving 9 bases between. Per the germline V gene, CDR1 is GTSNPN and CDR2 is SVGIG (reference sequence). The CDR3 sequence: CAWRGDNNQPQHF. CDR3 coding DNA: TGTGCCTGGAGGGGGGACAACAATCAGCCCCAGCATTTT.

The rearrangement uses TRBV19 and TRBJ2-7; TRBD1 matches at 7 bases. This CDR3 comprises 13 residues. Germline lookup yields CDR1 LNHDA and CDR2 SQIVND (reference sequence). V lost 4 bases, J lost 12 bases, and 12 bases stayed unmatched. Here the CDR3 reads CASSKGQAPPRYF. CDR3 bases: TGTGCCAGTAGTAAAGGACAGGCCCCCCCCCGGTACTTC.

This rearrangement joins TRBV6-4 to TRBJ2-5; 10 bases align to TRBD1. Germline CDR1 MRHNA, CDR2 SNTAGT. Losses at the gene ends were 0 bases for V and 5 bases for J; bases not matched to a gene: 9. The CDR3 sequence is 17 residues long. CDR3 protein: CASSDSIGTGEKETQYF. The CDR3 region has the DNA TGTGCCAGCAGTGACTCGATTGGGACAGGGGAGAAGGAGACCCAGTACTTC.

The rearrangement uses TRBV7-9 and TRBJ1-6; 7 bases agree with TRBD1. This CDR3 has 13 residues. The V segment lost 5 bases and the J segment 10 bases; nucleotides outside the gene matches: 5. Per germline, CDR1 SEHNR and CDR2 FQNEAQ (reference sequence). CDR3 protein: CASSLRQGSPLHF. In nucleotides, the CDR3 is TGTGCCAGCAGCCTACGACAGGGATCACCCCTCCACTTT.

Remarks on this clone: At one of its ends the junction is not consistent with the germline gene, which may arise from a read error. The genes are TRBV5-6 and TRBJ2-5; D may match TRBD1 or TRBD2 (5 bases each). The CDR3 extends over 11 amino acids. Germline-derived CDR1 and CDR2 are SGHDT and YYEEEE. The CDR3, as DNA: TGTGCCAGCAGCTTGGACGAGGGGCTGGACTTC. This codes for CASSLDEGLDF.

The J gene is TRBJ2-1, the V gene TRBV20-1; no reliable D call. Per the germline V gene, CDR1 is DFQATT and CDR2 is SNEGSKA (reference sequence). The CDR3 consists of 11 residues. The V end was cut by 3 bases, the J end by 4 bases, with 4 bases between. The CDR3 loop reads CSASLYNEQFF. Here the CDR3 DNA reads TGCAGTGCTAGTTTATACAATGAGCAGTTCTTC.

The V and J genes are TRBV5-6 and TRBJ2-3; TRBD1 is a possible D gene (8 bases). V gave up 1 base and J gave up 1 base, with 16 bases separating them. This CDR3 contains 17 residues. Germline V gene lookup returns CDR1 SGHDT and CDR2 YYEEEE. In nucleotides, the CDR3 is TGTGCCAGCAGCTTGCCCACAGGGGGGGAGCGCACAGATACGCAGTATTTT. Amino acid sequence: CASSLPTGGERTDTQYF.

The chain combines TRBV11-3 with TRBJ1-1; TRBD1 agrees at 7 bases. This CDR3 is 15 amino acids long. CDR1 and CDR2 (germline): SGHNT, YENEEA. J was trimmed by 2 bases and V by 2 bases; bases with no gene match: 5. The CDR3 protein is CASSLMTGSNTEAFF. The CDR3 DNA follows: TGTGCCAGCAGCTTAATGACAGGGTCCAACACTGAAGCTTTCTTT.

This clone was detected only once. This chain uses TRBV11-2 with TRBJ2-2; the D is unclear. CDR1 SGHAT and CDR2 FQNNGV come from the germline V gene. Trimming left V 1 base short and J 7 bases short, with 10 bases between. The CDR3 spans 14 residues. The CDR3 DNA reads as TGTGCCAGCAGCTTAGGTCGGGTTTTCGGGGAGCTGTTTTTT. Its translation is CASSLGRVFGELFF.

This clone was seen only once. This sequence joins TRBV18 and TRBJ2-1; D may be TRBD2 (6 bases). This CDR3 spans 16 amino acids. Germline V CDR1 and CDR2: KGHSH, LQKENI. With 4 bases removed from V and 2 bases from J, the gap between germline ends came to 15 bases. CDR3 coding DNA: TGTGCCAGCTCACGTACCGGGGGTCTCGCCTACAATGAGCAGTTCTTC. It specifies CASSRTGGLAYNEQFF.

The genes are TRBV6-6 and TRBJ1-4, with D unclear. V lost 6 bases and J 7 bases, leaving 12 bases between the germline ends. From germline, CDR1 is MNHNY and CDR2 SVGAGI (reference sequence). The CDR3 is 13 residues long. CDR3 region: CASRPVESEKLFF. CDR3 sequence (DNA): TGTGCCAGCAGACCCGTTGAGAGTGAAAAACTGTTTTTT.

This clone was detected once. This chain links TRBV5-4 with TRBJ1-6, with D uncertain. Per the germline V gene, CDR1 is SGHNT and CDR2 is YYREEE (reference sequence). Trimming removed 0 bases at V and 4 bases at J, with 5 bases between. CDR3 length: 14 residues. This CDR3 reads CASSLVQYNSPLHF. CDR3 in DNA: TGTGCCAGCAGCTTGGTCCAGTATAATTCACCCCTCCACTTT. Supplemented by reference TRBV5-4 and TRBJ1-6, the full variable domain reads ETGVTQSPTHLIKTRGQQVTLRCSSQSGHNTVSWYQQALGQGPQFIFQYYREEENGRGNFPPRFSGLQFPNYSSELNVNALELDDSALYLCASSLVQYNSPLHFGNGTRLTVT.

This clone occurred a few times. Written as DNA, the CDR3 is TGTGCCAGCAGCTTAAACAGAGTCCCCGATTCACCCCTCCACTTT. Encoded protein: CASSLNRVPDSPLHF. V is TRBV7-8 and J is TRBJ1-6; D is unresolved. V was pared by 2 bases and J by 8 bases, with 13 bases between. The CDR3 has 15 amino acids. Germline lookup yields CDR1 SGHVS and CDR2 FQNEAQ.

The V gene is TRBV27, the J gene TRBJ2-2, with 9 bases matching TRBD1. V dropped 3 bases and J dropped 7; count of bases not matched to a gene: 9. Germline V lookup: CDR1 MNHEY, CDR2 SMNVEV (reference sequence). This CDR3 has 16 amino acids. The CDR3 loop is CASSFYGTGRSGELFF. The CDR3 region has the DNA TGTGCCAGCAGTTTTTACGGGACAGGGAGGAGCGGGGAGCTGTTTTTT.

The rearrangement links TRBV5-6 to TRBJ1-6, with 7 bases lining up with TRBD1. The CDR3 spans 17 residues. V was clipped by 1 base and J by 7 bases; unmatched bases: 11. The germline gives CDR1 SGHDT, CDR2 YYEEEE. CDR3 amino acids: CASSLSVVDRKNSPLHF. CDR3 DNA sequence: TGTGCCAGCAGCTTGAGTGTTGTGGACAGGAAAAATTCACCCCTCCACTTT.

The rearrangement joins TRBV27 to TRBJ2-3; 12 bases align to TRBD1. Germline V lookup: CDR1 MNHEY, CDR2 SMNVEV (reference sequence). CDR3 length: 16 residues. Trimming at V came to 6 bases and at J to 6 bases, leaving 10 bases not matched to a gene. As DNA, the CDR3 is TGTGCCAGCAGGAGCCCCGGGACAGGGGGCAGGGATACGCAGTATTTT. Translation gives CASRSPGTGGRDTQYF.